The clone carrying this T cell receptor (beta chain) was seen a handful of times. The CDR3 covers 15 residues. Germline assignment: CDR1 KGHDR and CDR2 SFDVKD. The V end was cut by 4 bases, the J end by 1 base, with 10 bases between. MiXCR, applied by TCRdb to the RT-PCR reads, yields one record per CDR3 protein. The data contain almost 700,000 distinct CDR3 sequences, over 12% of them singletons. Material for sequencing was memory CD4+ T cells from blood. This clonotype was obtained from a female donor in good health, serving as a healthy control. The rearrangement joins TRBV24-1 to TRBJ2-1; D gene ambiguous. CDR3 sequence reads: CATSDATKSYNEQFF. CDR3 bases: TGTGCCACCAGTGACGCTACCAAATCCTACAATGAGCAGTTCTTC.